A selection of T cell receptor beta chains follows, all from one sample in a study of Tregs in tolerant kidney transplant recipients. The protocol was immunoSEQ multiplex PCR, while the TCRdb copy is restricted to in-frame clones and leaves out a portion. In the table there are about 240,000 clones, roughly 80% of which are singletons. Sequenced: CD4+ T cells from blood. The receptors here all came from a human donor in good health. Both conserved end residues are part of each CDR3. A D gene is named only where the DNA matches it firmly. Only some rows state a clone size, as once, few, many or a class for expanded clones.

V	D	J	size	CDR3	DNA
TRBV5-1	NA	TRBJ1-5	once	CASSAYGQNQPQHF	TGCGCCAGCAGCGCCTATGGACAGAATCAGCCCCAGCATTTT
TRBV10-3	TRBD1	TRBJ2-7	NA	CAISRDRAYEQYF	TGTGCCATCAGCCGGGACAGAGCCTACGAGCAGTACTTC
TRBV2	NA	TRBJ2-7	few	CASSGDGYEQYF	TGTGCCAGCAGTGGGGACGGCTACGAGCAGTACTTC
TRBV2	TRBD1	TRBJ1-2	NA	CASRTDRGYGYGYTF	TGTGCCAGCAGGACCGACAGGGGGTATGGCTATGGCTACACCTTC
TRBV11-2	NA	TRBJ1-3	NA	CASSLAQIGNTIYF	TGTGCCAGCAGCTTAGCCCAAATTGGAAACACCATATATTTT
TRBV11-2	TRBD2	TRBJ2-1	NA	CASSPPWAGGSGEQFF	TGTGCCAGCAGCCCGCCGTGGGCGGGAGGGAGCGGTGAGCAGTTCTTC
TRBV7-2	NA	TRBJ2-7	NA	CASSNLGGSYEQYF	TGTGCCAGCAGCAACCTAGGGGGCTCCTACGAGCAGTACTTC
TRBV2	NA	TRBJ2-5	NA	CASSARPGQETQYF	TGTGCCAGCAGTGCCCGCCCTGGTCAAGAGACCCAGTACTTC
TRBV5-1	NA	TRBJ1-1	NA	CASRRGDTEAFF	TGCGCCAGTCGACGGGGGGACACTGAAGCTTTCTTT
TRBV6-5	NA	TRBJ1-1	NA	CASSYFGTSNTEAFF	TGTGCCAGCAGTTACTTTGGGACATCAAACACTGAAGCTTTCTTT
TRBV5-1	NA	TRBJ2-3	NA	CASSSPGPTDTQYF	TGCGCCAGCAGCTCACCGGGCCCCACAGATACGCAGTATTTT
TRBV7-9	NA	TRBJ2-1	NA	CASSRGRDLSYNEQFF	TGTGCCAGCAGCCGGGGGCGGGATCTCTCCTACAATGAGCAGTTCTTC
TRBV4-1	NA	TRBJ2-5	NA	CASSQAGAPGTQYF	TGCGCCAGCAGCCAAGCGGGGGCCCCGGGGACCCAGTACTTC
TRBV7-6	NA	TRBJ1-1	NA	CASSLQGYTEAFF	TGTGCCAGCAGCTTACAGGGATACACTGAAGCTTTCTTT
TRBV2	NA	TRBJ2-5	NA	CASRTYPGETQYF	TGTGCCAGCAGGACTTATCCCGGGGAGACCCAGTACTTC
TRBV7-3	TRBD1	TRBJ2-6	NA	CASSKDRAGANVLTF	TGTGCCAGCAGCAAGGACAGGGCCGGGGCCAACGTCCTGACTTTC
TRBV19	NA	TRBJ1-5	NA	CASRTVPGLLGKGNQPQHF	TGTGCCAGTAGGACAGTACCGGGACTCCTGGGGAAGGGCAATCAGCCCCAGCATTTT
TRBV5-1	TRBD2	TRBJ2-7	NA	CASSRTASGSSYEQYF	TGCGCCAGCAGCCGGACTGCTAGCGGTAGCTCCTACGAGCAGTACTTC
TRBV11-3	TRBD2	TRBJ2-2	NA	CASSSPRDGGAGELFF	TGTGCCAGCAGCTCTCCCCGGGACGGGGGGGCCGGGGAGCTGTTTTTT
TRBV4-2	TRBD2	TRBJ2-3	NA	CASSQDPSGGTDTQYF	TGTGCCAGCAGCCAAGATCCTAGCGGGGGTACAGATACGCAGTATTTT
TRBV4-1	NA	TRBJ1-5	NA	CASSHSQTGSNQPQHF	TGCGCCAGCAGCCATTCCCAGACTGGGAGCAATCAGCCCCAGCATTTT
TRBV4-1	TRBD1	TRBJ1-6	NA	CASSTRRGQGSSSYNSPLHF	TGCGCCAGCAGCACCAGGAGGGGACAGGGGTCGAGCTCCTATAATTCACCCCTCCACTTT